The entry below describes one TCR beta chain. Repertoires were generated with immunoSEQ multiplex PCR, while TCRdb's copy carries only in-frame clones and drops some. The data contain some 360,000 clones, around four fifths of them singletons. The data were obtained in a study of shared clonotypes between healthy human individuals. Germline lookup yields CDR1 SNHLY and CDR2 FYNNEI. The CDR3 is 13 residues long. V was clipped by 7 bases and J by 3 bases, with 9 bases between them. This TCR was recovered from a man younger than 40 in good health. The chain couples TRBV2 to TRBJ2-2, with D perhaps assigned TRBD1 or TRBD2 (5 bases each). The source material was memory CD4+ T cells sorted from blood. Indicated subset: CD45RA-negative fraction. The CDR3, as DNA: TGTGCCAGCACCCAGGGACACACCGGGGAGCTGTTTTTT. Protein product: CASTQGHTGELFF.